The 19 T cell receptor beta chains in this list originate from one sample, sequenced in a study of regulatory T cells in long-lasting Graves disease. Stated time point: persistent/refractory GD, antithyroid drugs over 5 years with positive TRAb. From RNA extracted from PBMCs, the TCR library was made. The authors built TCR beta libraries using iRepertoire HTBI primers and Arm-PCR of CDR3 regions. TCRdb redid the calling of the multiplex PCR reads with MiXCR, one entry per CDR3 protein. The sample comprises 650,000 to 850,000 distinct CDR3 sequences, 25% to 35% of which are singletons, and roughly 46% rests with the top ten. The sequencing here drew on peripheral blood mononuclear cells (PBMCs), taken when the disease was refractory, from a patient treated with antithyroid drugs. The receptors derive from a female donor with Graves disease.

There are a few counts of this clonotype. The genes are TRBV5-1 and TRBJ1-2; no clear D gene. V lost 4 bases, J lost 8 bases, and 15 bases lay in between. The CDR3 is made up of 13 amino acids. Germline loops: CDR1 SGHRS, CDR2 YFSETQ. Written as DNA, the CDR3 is TGCGCCAGCAGCATAGGCGATCCCCAGGGCTACACCTTC. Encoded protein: CASSIGDPQGYTF.

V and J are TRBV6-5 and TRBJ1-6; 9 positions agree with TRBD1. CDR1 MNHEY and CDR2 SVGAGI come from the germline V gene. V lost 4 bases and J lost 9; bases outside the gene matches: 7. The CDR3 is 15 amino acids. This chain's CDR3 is CASSSPDRGGSPLHF. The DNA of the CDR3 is TGTGCCAGCAGTTCTCCGGACAGGGGTGGTTCACCCCTCCACTTT.

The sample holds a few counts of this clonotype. The CDR3 loop is CASRGTGARTEAFF. CDR3 sequence (DNA): TGTGCCAGCAGGGGGACAGGGGCACGTACTGAAGCTTTCTTT. V is TRBV5-6 and J is TRBJ1-1; 10 nucleotides line up with TRBD1. Per germline, CDR1 SGHDT and CDR2 YYEEEE. The CDR3 has 14 amino acids. J lost 5 bases, V lost 5 bases, and 6 bases had no gene match.

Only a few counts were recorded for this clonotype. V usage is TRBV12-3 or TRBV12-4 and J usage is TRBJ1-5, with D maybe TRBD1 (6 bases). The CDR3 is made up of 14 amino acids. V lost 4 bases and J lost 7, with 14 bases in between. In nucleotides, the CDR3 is TGTGCCAGCAGTTATCGGGGGGCAGGCCAGCCCCAGCATTTT. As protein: CASSYRGAGQPQHF.

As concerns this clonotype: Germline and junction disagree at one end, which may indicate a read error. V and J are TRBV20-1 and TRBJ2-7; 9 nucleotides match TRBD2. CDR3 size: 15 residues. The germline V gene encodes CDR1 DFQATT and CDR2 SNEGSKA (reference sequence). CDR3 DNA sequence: TGCAGTGCTAGAGATACGACTAGCGGACCCTACAAGCAGTACTTC. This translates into CSARDTTSGPYKQYF.

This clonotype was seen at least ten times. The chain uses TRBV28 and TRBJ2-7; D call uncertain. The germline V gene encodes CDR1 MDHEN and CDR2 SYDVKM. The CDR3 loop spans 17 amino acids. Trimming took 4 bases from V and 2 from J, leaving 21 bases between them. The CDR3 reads CASSYDLTAGDTYEQYF. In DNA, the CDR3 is TGTGCCAGCAGTTACGACCTGACGGCAGGTGACACCTACGAGCAGTACTTC.

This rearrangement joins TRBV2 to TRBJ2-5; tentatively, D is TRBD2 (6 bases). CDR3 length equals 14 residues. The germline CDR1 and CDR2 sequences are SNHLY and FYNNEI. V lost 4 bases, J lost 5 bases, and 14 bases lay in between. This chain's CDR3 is CASSAGVLTETQYF. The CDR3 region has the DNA TGTGCCAGCAGTGCGGGGGTTCTTACTGAGACCCAGTACTTC.

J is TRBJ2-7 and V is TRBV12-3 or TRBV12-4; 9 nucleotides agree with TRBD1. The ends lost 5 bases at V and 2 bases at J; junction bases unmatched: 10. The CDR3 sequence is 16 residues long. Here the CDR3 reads CASSPRTGEGTYEQYF. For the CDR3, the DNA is TGTGCCAGCAGTCCCCGGACAGGGGAGGGTACCTACGAGCAGTACTTC.

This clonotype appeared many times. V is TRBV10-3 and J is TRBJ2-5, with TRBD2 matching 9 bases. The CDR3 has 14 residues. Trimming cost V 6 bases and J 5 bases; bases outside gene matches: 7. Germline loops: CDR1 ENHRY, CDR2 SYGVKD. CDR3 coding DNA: TGTGCCATCAGCATAGCGGGAGTTGGGGAGACCCAGTACTTC. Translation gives CAISIAGVGETQYF.

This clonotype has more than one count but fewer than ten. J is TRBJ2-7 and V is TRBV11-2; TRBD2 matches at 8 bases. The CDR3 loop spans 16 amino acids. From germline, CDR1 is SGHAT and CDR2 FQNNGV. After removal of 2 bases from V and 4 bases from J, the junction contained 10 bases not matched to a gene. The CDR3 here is CASSLRWTGGDYEQYF. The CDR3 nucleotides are TGTGCCAGCAGCTTAAGGTGGACGGGGGGGGATTACGAGCAGTACTTC.

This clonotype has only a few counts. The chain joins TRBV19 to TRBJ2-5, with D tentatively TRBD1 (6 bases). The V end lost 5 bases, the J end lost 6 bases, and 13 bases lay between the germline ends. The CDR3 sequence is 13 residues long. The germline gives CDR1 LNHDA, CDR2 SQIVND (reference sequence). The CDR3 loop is CASSSGDGKTQYF. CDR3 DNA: TGTGCCAGTAGTTCAGGGGATGGGAAGACCCAGTACTTC.

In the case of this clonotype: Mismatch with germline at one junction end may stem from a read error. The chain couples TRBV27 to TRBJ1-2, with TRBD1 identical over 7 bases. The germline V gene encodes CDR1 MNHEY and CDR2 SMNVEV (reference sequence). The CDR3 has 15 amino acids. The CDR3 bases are TGTGCCAGCAGTTCGAAACAACAGGGGAACTATGGCTACATCTTC. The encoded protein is CASSSKQQGNYGYIF.

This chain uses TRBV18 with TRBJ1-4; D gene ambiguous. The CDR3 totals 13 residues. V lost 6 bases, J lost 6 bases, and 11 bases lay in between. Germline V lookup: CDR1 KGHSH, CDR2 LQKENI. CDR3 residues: CASSPGLDEKLFF. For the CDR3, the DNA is TGTGCCAGCTCCCCAGGTTTAGATGAAAAACTGTTTTTT.

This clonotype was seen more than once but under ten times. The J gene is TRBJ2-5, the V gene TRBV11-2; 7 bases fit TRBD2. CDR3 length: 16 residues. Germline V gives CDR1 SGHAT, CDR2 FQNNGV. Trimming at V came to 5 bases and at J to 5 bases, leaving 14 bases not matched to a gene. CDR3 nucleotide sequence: TGTGCCAGCAGCCCTCGAGTTCGGGAGGTTTCGGAGACCCAGTACTTC. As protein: CASSPRVREVSETQYF. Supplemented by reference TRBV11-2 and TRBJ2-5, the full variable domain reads EAGVAQSPRYKIIEKRQSVAFWCNPISGHATLYWYQQILGQGPKLLIQFQNNGVVDDSQLPKDRFSAERLKGVDSTLKIQPAKLEDSAVYLCASSPRVREVSETQYFGPGTRLLVL.

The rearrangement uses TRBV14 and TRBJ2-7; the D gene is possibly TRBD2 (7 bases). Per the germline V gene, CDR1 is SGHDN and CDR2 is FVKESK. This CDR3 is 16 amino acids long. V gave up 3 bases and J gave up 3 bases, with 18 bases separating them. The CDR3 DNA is TGTGCCAGCAGCCACGGGGGGCGAGCGCAAGACTACGAGCAGTACTTC. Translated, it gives CASSHGGRAQDYEQYF. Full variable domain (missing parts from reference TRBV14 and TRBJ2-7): EAGVTQFPSHSVIEKGQTVTLRCDPISGHDNLYWYRRVMGKEIKFLLHFVKESKQDESGMPNNRFLAERTGGTYSTLKVQPAELEDSGVYFCASSHGGRAQDYEQYFGPGTRLTVT.

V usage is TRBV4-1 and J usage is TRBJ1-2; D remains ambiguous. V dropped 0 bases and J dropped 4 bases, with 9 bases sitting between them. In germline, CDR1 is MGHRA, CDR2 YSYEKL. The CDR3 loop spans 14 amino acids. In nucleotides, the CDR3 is TGCGCCAGCAGCCAAGAAGTAACAGTCTATGGCTACACCTTC. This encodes CASSQEVTVYGYTF.

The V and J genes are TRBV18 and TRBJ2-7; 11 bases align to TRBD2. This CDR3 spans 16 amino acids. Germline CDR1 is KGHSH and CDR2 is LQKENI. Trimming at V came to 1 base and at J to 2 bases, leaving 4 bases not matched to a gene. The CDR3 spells CASSPRGLAETYEQYF. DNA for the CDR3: TGTGCCAGCTCACCACGGGGACTAGCGGAAACCTACGAGCAGTACTTC.

The CDR3 sequence: CSARTGTEKLFF. The CDR3, as DNA: TGCAGCGCTAGGACAGGGACTGAAAAACTGTTTTTT. The V and J genes are TRBV29-1 and TRBJ1-4, with 8 bases aligning to TRBD1. The CDR3 runs 12 residues. Germline V CDR1 and CDR2: SQVTM, ANQGSEA. Trimming at V came to 7 bases and at J to 7 bases, leaving 5 bases not matched to a gene.

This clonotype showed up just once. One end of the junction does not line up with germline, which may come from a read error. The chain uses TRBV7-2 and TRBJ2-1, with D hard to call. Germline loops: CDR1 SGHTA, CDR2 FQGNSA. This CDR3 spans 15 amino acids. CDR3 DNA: TGTGCCAGCGGCTTATTGATCACTAACTACAATGAGCAGTTCTTC. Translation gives CASGLLITNYNEQFF. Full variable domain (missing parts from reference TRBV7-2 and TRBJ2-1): GAGVSQSPSNKVTEKGKDVELRCDPISGHTALYWYRQSLGQGLEFLIYFQGNSAPDKSGLPSDRFSAERTGGSVSTLTIQRTQQEDSAVYLCASGLLITNYNEQFFGPGTRLTVL.